This T cell receptor (beta chain) was retrieved from a study of vaccination and CD4 T cells after COVID-19. The overall study: Control cultures, each given a CEFX pool, an HIV-1 Nef pool, or no peptide, were included.

Cultured CD4+ T-cell DNA underwent Oncomine TCR Beta short-read sequencing. In TCRdb, the PCR reads were re-called with MiXCR into one record per CDR3 protein. Found here are more than 13,000 distinct CDR3 sequences, approximately 25% of them singletons; the top ten hold 15% to 20%. The V end was cut by 7 bases, the J end by 1 base, with 14 bases between. This CDR3 is 15 amino acids long. Germline assignment: CDR1 LNHDA and CDR2 SQIVND (reference sequence). Treatment indicated: approximately nine-day PBMC culture with coronavirus spike peptide pools or control peptides (ViraFEST assay). This clonotype appeared a few times. What it recognizes is unknown.

Sequencing used CD4+ T cells from blood, cultured in vitro, obtained after SARS-CoV-2 vaccination. This chain joins TRBV19 and TRBJ1-5; D might be TRBD1 (5 bases). The sequence derives from a human donor who had recovered from COVID-19. The CDR3 region has the DNA TGTGCCAGTATGCGGGGCCAAAGGAGCAATCAGCCCCAGCATTTT. Residues: CASMRGQRSNQPQHF.